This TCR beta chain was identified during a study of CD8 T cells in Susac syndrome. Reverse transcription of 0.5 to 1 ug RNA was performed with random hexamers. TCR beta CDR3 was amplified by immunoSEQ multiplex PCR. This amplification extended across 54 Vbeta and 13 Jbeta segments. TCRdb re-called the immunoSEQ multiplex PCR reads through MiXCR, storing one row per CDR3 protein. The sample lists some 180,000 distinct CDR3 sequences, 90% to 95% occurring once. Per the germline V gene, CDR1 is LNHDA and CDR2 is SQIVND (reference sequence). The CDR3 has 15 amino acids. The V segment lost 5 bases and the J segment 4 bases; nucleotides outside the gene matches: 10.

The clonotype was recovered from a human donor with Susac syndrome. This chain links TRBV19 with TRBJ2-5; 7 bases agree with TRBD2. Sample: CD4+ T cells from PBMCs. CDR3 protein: CASSGAGSGRETQYF. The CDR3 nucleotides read TGTGCCAGTAGTGGAGCGGGGTCCGGTCGAGAGACCCAGTACTTC. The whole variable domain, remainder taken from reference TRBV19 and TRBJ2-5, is DGGITQSPKYLFRKEGQNVTLSCEQNLNHDAMYWYRQDPGQGLRLIYYSQIVNDFQKGDIAEGYSVSREKKESFPLTVTSAQKNPTAFYLCASSGAGSGRETQYFGPGTRLLVL.